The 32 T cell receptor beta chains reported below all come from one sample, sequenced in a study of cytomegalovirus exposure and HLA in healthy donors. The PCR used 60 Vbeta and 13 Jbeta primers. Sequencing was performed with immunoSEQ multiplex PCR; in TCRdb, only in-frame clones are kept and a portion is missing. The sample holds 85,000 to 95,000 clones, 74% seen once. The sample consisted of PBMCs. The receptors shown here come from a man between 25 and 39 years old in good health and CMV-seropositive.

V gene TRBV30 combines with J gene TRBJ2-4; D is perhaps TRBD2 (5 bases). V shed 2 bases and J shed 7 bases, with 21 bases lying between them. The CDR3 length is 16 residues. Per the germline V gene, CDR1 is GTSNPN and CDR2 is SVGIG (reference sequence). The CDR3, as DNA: TGTGCCTGGAGTCCTCATAGCGTACTAGTATCGAACATTCAGTACTTC. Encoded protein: CAWSPHSVLVSNIQYF.

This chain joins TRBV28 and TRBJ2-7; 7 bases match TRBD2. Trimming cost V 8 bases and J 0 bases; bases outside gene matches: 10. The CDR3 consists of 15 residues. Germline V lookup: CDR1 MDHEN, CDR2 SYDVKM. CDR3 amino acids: CASVPGGPLSYEQYF. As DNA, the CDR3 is TGTGCCAGCGTTCCGGGAGGCCCTCTCTCCTACGAGCAGTACTTC.

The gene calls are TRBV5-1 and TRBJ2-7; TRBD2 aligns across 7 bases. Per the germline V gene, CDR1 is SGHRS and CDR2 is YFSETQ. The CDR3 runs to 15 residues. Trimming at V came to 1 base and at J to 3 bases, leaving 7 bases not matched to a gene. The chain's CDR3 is CASSLTSSGHYEQYF. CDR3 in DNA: TGCGCCAGCAGCTTGACAAGTAGCGGGCACTACGAGCAGTACTTC.

CDR3 amino acids: CASSESLGQAVYEQYF. As DNA, the CDR3 is TGCGCCAGCAGTGAGTCTTTAGGACAGGCCGTCTACGAGCAGTACTTC. The rearrangement links TRBV10-2 to TRBJ2-7, with 7 bases identical to TRBD1. This CDR3 contains 16 residues. CDR1 and CDR2 (germline): WSHSY, SAAADI. The V and J ends lost 0 bases and 3 bases, in that order; junction bases with no gene match: 8.

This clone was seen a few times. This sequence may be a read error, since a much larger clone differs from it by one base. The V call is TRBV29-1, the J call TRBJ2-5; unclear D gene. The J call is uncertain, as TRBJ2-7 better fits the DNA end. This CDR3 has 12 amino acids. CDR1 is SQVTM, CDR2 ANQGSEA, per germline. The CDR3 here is CSVEGASYEQYF. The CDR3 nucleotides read TGCAGCGTTGAAGGGGCTTCCTACGAGCAGTACTTC.

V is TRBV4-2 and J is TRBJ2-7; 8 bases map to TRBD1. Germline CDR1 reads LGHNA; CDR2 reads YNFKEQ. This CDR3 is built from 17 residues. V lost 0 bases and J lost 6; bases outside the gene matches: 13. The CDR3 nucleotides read TGTGCCAGCAGCCAAGATGGCCCGGCAGGGGGCCCCGCCGAGCAGTACTTC. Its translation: CASSQDGPAGGPAEQYF.

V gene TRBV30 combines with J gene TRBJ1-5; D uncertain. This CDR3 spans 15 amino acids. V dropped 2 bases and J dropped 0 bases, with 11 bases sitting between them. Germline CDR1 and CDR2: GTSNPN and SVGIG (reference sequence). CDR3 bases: TGTGCCTGGAGTCCGGGAGATTATAGCAATCAGCCCCAGCATTTT. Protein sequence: CAWSPGDYSNQPQHF.

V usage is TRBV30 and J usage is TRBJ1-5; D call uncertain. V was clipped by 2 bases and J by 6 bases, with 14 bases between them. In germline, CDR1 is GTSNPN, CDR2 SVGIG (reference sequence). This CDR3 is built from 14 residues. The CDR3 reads CAWSQTSAGQPQHF. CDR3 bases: TGTGCCTGGAGTCAGACCTCCGCGGGTCAGCCCCAGCATTTT.

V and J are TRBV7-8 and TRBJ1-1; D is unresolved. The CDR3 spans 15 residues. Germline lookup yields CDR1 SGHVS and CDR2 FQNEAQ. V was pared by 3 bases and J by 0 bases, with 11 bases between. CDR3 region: CASSFPSLVNTEAFF. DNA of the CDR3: TGTGCCAGCAGCTTCCCCAGTCTCGTGAACACTGAAGCTTTCTTT.

CDR3 in DNA: TGTGCCAGCAGTTACACGGGACAGGGTAAGGATGCGCAGCATTTT. Translated: CASSYTGQGKDAQHF. This rearrangement joins TRBV6-6 to TRBJ1-5; the match to TRBD1 covers 9 bases. V shed 2 bases, J shed 13 bases, and the junction held 12 bases outside the gene matches. Germline V gene sequence: CDR1 MNHNY, CDR2 SVGAGI (reference sequence). CDR3 length: 15 amino acids.

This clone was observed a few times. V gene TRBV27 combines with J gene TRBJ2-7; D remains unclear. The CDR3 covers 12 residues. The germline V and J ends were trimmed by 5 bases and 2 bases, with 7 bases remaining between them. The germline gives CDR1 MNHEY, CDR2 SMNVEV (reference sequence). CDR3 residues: CASSPSPYEQYF. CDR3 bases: TGTGCCAGCAGTCCGAGTCCCTACGAGCAGTACTTC.

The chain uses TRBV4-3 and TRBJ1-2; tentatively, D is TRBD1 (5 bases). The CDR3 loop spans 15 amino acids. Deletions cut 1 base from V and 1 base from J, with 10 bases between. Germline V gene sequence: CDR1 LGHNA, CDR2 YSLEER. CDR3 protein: CASSQGTSLNYGYTF. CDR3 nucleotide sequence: TGCGCCAGCAGCCAAGGGACAAGCCTTAACTATGGCTACACCTTC.

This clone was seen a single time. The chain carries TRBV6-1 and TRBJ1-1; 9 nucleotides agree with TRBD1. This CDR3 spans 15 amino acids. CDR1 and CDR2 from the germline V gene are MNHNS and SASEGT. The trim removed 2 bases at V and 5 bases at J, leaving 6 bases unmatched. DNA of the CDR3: TGTGCCAGCAGTGAATGGGGACAGGGACGGACTGAAGCTTTCTTT. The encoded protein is CASSEWGQGRTEAFF.

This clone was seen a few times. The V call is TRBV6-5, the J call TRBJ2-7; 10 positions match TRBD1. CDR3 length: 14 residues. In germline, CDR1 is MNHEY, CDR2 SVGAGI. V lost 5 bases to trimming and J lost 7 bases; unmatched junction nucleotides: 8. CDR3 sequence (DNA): TGTGCCAGCAGTCGAGACAGGGGGCCAGGGGAGCAGTACTTC. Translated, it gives CASSRDRGPGEQYF.

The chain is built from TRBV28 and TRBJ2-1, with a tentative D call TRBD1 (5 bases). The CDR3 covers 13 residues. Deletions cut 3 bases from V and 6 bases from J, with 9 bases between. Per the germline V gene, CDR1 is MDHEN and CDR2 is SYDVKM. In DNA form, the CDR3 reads TGTGCCAGCAGTTTGGGCGACAGCAATGAGCAGTTCTTC. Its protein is CASSLGDSNEQFF.

CDR3 nucleotides: TGCGCCAGCAGCCTGAGACAGGGAAGGATCAACGAGCAGTACTTC. This codes for CASSLRQGRINEQYF. V gene TRBV4-1 combines with J gene TRBJ2-7; 7 nucleotides agree with TRBD1. The CDR3 has 15 amino acids. Germline-derived CDR1 and CDR2 are MGHRA and YSYEKL. V shed 4 bases, J shed 5 bases, and the junction held 11 bases outside the gene matches.

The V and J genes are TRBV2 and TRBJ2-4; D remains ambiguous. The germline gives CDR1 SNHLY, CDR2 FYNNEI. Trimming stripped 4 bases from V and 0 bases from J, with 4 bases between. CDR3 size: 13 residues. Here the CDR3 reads CASSAGAKNIQYF. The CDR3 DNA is TGTGCCAGCAGTGCCGGAGCCAAAAACATTCAGTACTTC.

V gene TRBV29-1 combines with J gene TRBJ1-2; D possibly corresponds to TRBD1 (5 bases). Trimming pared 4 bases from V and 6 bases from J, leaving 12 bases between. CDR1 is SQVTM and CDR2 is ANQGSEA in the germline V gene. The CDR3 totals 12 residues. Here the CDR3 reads CSVGTGGDGYTF. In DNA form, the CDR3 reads TGCAGCGTTGGGACGGGAGGGGATGGCTACACCTTC.

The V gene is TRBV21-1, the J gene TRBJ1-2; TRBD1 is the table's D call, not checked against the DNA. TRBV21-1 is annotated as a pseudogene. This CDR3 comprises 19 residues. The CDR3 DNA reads TGTGCCAGCAGCTGCCGGATGACAGGGGGGCGTAATTCGAACTATGGCTACACCTTC. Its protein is CASSCRMTGGRNSNYGYTF.

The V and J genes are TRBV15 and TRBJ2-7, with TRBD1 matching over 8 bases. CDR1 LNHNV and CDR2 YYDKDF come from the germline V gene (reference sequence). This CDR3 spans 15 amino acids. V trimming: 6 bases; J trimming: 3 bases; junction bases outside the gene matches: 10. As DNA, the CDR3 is TGTGCCACCAGGCCCGGGACAGGAGCCTTCTACGAGCAGTACTTC. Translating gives CATRPGTGAFYEQYF.

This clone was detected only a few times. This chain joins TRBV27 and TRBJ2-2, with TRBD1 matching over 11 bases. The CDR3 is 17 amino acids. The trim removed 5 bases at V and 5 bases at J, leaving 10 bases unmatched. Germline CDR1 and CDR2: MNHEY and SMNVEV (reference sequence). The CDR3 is CASSIGQGAVGTGELFF. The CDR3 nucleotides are TGTGCCAGCAGTATTGGACAGGGGGCGGTAGGGACCGGGGAGCTGTTTTTT.

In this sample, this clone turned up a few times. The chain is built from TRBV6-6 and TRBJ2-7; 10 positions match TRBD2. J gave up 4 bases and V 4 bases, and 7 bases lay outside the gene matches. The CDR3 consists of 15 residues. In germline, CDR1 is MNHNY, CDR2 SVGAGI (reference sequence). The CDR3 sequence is CASSSPGTSVYEQYF. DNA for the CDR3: TGTGCCAGCAGTTCCCCCGGGACTAGCGTATACGAGCAGTACTTC.

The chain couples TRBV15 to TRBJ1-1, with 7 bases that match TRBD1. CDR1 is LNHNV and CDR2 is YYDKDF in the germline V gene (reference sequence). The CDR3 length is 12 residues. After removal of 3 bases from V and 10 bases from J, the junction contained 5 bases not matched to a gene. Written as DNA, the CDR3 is TGTGCCACCAGCAGGTCAGGGGGGTTAGCTTTCTTT. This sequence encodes CATSRSGGLAFF.

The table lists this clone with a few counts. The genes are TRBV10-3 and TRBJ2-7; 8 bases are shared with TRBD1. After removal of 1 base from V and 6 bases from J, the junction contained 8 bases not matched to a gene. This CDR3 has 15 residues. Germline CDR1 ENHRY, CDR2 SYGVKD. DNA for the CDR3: TGTGCCATCAGTGAGTTCGGGACAGGAGAAGCCGAGCAGTACTTC. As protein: CAISEFGTGEAEQYF.

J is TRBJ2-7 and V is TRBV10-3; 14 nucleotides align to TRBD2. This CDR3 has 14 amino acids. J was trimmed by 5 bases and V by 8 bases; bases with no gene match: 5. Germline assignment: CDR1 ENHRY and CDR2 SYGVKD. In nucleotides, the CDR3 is TGTGCCATCGCCCAGGGACTAGCGGGAGACGAGCAGTACTTC. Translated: CAIAQGLAGDEQYF.

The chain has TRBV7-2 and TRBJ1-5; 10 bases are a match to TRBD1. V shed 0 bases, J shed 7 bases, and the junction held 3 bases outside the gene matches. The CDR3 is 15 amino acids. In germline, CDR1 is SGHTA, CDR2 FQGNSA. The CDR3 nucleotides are TGTGCCAGCAGCTTAGCCGGGACAGGGGTCCAGCCCCAGCATTTT. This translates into CASSLAGTGVQPQHF.

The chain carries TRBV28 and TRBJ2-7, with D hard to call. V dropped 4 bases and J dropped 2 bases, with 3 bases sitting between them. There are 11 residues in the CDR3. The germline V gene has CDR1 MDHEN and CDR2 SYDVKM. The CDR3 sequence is CASSSTYEQYF. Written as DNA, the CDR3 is TGTGCCAGCAGTTCTACCTACGAGCAGTACTTC.

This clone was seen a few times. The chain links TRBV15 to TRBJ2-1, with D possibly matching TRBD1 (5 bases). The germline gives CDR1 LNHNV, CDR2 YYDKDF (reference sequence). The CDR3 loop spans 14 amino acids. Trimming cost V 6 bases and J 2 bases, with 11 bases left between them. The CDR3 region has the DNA TGTGCCACCAGACCCTGGGGCCCCTACAATGAGCAGTTCTTC. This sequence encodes CATRPWGPYNEQFF.

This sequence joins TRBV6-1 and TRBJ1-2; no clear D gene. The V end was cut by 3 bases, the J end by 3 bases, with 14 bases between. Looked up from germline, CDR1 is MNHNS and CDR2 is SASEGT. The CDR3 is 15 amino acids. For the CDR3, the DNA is TGTGCCAGCAGTGAGACGGCGGTTTCGGACTATGGCTACACCTTC. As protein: CASSETAVSDYGYTF.

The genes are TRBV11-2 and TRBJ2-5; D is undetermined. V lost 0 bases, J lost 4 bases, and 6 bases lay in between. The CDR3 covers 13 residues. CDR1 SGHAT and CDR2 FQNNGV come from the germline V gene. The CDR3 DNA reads TGTGCCAGCAGCTTAGATCGGGTAGAGACCCAGTACTTC. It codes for CASSLDRVETQYF.

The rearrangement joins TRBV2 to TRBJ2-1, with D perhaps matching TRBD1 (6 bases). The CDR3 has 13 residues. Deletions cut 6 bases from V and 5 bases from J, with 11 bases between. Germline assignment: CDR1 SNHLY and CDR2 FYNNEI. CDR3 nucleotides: TGTGCCAGCAGAATGGGGGCCGACAATGAGCAGTTCTTC. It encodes CASRMGADNEQFF.

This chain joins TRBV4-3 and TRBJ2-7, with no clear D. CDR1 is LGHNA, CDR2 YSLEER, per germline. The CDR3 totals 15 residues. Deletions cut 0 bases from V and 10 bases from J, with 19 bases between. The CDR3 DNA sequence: TGCGCCAGCAGCCAAGATTCCACCCAATCTAAACCACAGTACTTC. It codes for CASSQDSTQSKPQYF.